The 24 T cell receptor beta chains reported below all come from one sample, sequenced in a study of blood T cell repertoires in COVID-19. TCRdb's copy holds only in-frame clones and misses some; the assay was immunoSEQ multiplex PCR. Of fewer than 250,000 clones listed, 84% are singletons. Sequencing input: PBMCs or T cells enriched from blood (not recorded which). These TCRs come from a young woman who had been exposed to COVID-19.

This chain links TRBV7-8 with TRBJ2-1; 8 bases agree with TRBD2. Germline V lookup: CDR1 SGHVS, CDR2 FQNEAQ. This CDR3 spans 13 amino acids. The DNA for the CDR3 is TGTGCAAGTACGGGGACTAGACACAATGAGCAGTTCTTC. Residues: CASTGTRHNEQFF. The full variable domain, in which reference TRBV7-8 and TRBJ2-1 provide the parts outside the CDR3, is GAGVSQSPRYKVAKRGQDVALRCDPISGHVSLFWYQQALGQGPEFLTYFQNEAQLDKSGLPSDRFFAERPEGSVSTLKIQRTQQEDSAVYLCASTGTRHNEQFFGPGTRLTVL.

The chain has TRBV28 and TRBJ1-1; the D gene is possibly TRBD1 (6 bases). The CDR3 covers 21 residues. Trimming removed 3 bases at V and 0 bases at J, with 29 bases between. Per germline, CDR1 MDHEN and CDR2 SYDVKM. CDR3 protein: CASSLYIGTYGGVSMNTEAFF. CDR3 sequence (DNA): TGTGCCAGCAGTTTGTATATTGGGACATACGGAGGTGTTTCAATGAACACTGAAGCTTTCTTT.

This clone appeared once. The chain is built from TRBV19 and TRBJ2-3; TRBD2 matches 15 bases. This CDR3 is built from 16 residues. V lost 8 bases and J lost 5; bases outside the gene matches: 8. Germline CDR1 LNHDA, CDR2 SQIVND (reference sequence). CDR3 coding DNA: TGTGCCAGTCAGATCCCGGGACTAGCGGGGGGAGATACGCAGTATTTT. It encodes CASQIPGLAGGDTQYF.

CDR3 nucleotides: TGTGCCAGCTCACATGACAGAAACTATGGCTACACCTTC. Its translation: CASSHDRNYGYTF. This rearrangement joins TRBV18 to TRBJ1-2, with D perhaps TRBD1 (5 bases). Trimming removed 4 bases from V and 2 bases from J, with 8 bases in between. The CDR3 covers 13 residues. Germline loops: CDR1 KGHSH, CDR2 LQKENI.

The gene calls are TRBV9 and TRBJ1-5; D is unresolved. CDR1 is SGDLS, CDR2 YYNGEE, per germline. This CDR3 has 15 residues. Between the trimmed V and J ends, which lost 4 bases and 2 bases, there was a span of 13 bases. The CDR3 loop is CASSYGWGGNQPQHF. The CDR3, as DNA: TGTGCCAGCAGCTACGGGTGGGGAGGCAATCAGCCCCAGCATTTT.

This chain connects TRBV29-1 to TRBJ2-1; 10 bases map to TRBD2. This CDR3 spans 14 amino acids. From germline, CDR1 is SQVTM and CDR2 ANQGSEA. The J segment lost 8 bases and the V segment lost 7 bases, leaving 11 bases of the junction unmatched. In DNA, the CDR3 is TGCAGCGGGATACAGCGGGGGGGCGGCGATGAGCAGTTCTTC. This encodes CSGIQRGGGDEQFF.

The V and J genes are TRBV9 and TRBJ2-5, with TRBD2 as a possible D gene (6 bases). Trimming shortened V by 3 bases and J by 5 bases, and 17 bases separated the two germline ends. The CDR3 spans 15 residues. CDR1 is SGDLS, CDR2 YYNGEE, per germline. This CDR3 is CASSGAGTPRETQYF. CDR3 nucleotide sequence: TGTGCCAGCAGCGGCGCCGGGACTCCAAGGGAGACCCAGTACTTC.

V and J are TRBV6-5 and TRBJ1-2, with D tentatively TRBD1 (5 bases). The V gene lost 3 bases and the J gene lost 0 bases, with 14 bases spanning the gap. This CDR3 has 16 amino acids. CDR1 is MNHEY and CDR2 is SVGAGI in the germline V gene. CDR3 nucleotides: TGTGCCAGCAGTTATCTCCTTAGGGGCTCTAACTATGGCTACACCTTC. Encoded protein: CASSYLLRGSNYGYTF.

Here the CDR3 reads CASSPGQGPTEAFF. For the CDR3, the DNA is TGTGCCAGCAGCCCGGGACAGGGTCCCACTGAAGCTTTCTTT. The chain uses TRBV9 and TRBJ1-1; 9 nucleotides match TRBD1. J lost 4 bases, V lost 4 bases, and 5 bases had no gene match. The CDR3 is 14 residues long. In germline, CDR1 is SGDLS, CDR2 YYNGEE.

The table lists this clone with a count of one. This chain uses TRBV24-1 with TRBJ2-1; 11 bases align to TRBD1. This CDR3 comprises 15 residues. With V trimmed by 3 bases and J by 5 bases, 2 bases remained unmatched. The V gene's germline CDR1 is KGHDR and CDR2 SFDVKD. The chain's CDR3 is CATSDGQGAHNEQFF. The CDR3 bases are TGTGCCACCAGTGATGGACAGGGGGCCCACAATGAGCAGTTCTTC.

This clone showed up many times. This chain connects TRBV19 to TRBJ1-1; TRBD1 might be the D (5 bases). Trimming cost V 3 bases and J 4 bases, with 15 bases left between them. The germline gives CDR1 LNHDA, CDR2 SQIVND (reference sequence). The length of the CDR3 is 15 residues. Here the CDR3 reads CASSIPTRVRTEAFF. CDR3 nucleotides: TGTGCCAGTAGTATCCCCACCAGGGTACGCACTGAAGCTTTCTTT.

For the CDR3, the DNA is TGTGCCAGCAGAACTCATTCGAACACTGAAGCTTTCTTT. It yields the protein CASRTHSNTEAFF. The chain has TRBV6-5 and TRBJ1-1; D is unclear. In germline, CDR1 is MNHEY, CDR2 SVGAGI. Trimming took off 6 bases at V and 1 base at J, with 9 bases between the two ends. The length of the CDR3 is 13 residues.

Written as DNA, the CDR3 is TGTGCCAGCAGCGGGCCCCGGGGGAACACCGGGGAGCTGTTTTTT. Its protein is CASSGPRGNTGELFF. The chain joins TRBV9 to TRBJ2-2; D may be TRBD2 (5 bases). There are 15 residues in the CDR3. The germline CDR1 and CDR2 sequences are SGDLS and YYNGEE. V was cut by 3 bases and J by 1 base, with 10 bases left in between. Looking up the rest from reference TRBV9 and TRBJ2-2 gives the full variable domain: DSGVTQTPKHLITATGQRVTLRCSPRSGDLSVYWYQQSLDQGLQFLIQYYNGEERAKGNILERFSAQQFPDLHSELNLSSLELGDSALYFCASSGPRGNTGELFFGEGSRLTVL.

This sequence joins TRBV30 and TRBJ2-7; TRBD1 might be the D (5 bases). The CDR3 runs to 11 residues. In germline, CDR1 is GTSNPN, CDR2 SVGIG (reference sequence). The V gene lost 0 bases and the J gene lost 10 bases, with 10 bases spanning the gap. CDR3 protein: CAWSVFREQYF. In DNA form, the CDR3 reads TGTGCCTGGAGTGTATTCAGGGAACAGTACTTC. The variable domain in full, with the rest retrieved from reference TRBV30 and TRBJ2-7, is SQTIHQWPATLVQPVGSPLSLECTVEGTSNPNLYWYRQAAGRGLQLLFYSVGIGQISSEVPQNLSASRPQDRQFILSSKKLLLSDSGFYLCAWSVFREQYFGPGTRLTVT.

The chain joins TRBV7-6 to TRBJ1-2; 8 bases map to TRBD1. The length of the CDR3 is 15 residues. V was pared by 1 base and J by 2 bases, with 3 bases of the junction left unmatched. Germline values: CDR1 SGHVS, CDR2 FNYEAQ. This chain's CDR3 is CASSLENRGNYGYTF. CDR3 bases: TGTGCCAGCAGCTTAGAAAACAGGGGGAACTATGGCTACACCTTC.

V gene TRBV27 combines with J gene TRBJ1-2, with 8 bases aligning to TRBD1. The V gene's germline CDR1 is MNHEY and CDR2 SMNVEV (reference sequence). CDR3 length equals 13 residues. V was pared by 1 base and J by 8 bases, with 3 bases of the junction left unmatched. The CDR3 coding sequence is TGTGCCAGCAGTTTATACAGGGGGAGCGGCTACACCTTC. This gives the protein CASSLYRGSGYTF.

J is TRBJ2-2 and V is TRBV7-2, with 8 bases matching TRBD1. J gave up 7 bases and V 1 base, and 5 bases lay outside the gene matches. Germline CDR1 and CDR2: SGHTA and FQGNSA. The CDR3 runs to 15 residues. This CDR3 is CASSLVRGQVGELFF. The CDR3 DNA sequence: TGTGCCAGCAGCTTAGTCAGGGGGCAGGTCGGGGAGCTGTTTTTT.

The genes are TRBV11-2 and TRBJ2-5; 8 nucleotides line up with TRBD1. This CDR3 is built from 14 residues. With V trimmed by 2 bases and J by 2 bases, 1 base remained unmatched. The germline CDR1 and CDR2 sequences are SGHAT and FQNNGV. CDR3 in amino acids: CASSLTGGQETQYF. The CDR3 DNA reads TGTGCCAGCAGCTTAACAGGGGGGCAAGAGACCCAGTACTTC. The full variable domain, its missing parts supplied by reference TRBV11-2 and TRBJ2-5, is EAGVAQSPRYKIIEKRQSVAFWCNPISGHATLYWYQQILGQGPKLLIQFQNNGVVDDSQLPKDRFSAERLKGVDSTLKIQPAKLEDSAVYLCASSLTGGQETQYFGPGTRLLVL.

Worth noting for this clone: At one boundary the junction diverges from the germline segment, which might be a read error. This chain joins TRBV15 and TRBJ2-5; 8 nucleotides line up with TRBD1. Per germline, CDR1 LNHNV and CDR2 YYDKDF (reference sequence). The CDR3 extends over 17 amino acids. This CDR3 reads CVTSRLAGTGFEETQYF. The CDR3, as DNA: TGTGTCACCAGCAGACTTGCCGGGACAGGCTTTGAGGAGACCCAGTACTTC.

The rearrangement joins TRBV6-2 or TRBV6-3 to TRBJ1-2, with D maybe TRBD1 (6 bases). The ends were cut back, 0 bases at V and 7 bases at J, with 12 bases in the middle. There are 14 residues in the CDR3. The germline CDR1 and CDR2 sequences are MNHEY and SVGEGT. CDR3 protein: CASSYSQGLSGYTF. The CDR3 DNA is TGTGCCAGCAGTTACTCGCAGGGGTTGTCTGGCTACACCTTC.

The CDR3 DNA reads as TGTGCCAGCAGCTTAACGGTTAGCTCTGGAAACACCATATATTTT. Translating it yields CASSLTVSSGNTIYF. The chain joins TRBV7-2 to TRBJ1-3; no clear D. This CDR3 spans 15 amino acids. Germline CDR1 is SGHTA and CDR2 is FQGNSA. The V end lost 2 bases, the J end lost 0 bases, and 8 bases lay between the germline ends. Full variable domain (outside the CDR3, taken from reference TRBV7-2 and TRBJ1-3): GAGVSQSPSNKVTEKGKDVELRCDPISGHTALYWYRQSLGQGLEFLIYFQGNSAPDKSGLPSDRFSAERTGGSVSTLTIQRTQQEDSAVYLCASSLTVSSGNTIYFGEGSWLTVV.

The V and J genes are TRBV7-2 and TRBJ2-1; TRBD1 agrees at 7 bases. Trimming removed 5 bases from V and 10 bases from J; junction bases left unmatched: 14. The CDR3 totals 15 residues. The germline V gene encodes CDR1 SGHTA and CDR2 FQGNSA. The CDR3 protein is CASSPLQGPLKEQFF. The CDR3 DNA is TGTGCCAGCAGCCCTTTACAGGGGCCCCTCAAAGAGCAGTTCTTC.

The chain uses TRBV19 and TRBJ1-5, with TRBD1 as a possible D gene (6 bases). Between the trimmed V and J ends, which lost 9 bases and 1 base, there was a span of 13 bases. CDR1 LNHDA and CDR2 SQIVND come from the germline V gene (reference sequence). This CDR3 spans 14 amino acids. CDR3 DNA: TGTGCCAGCAGGACAGCCGTAAGCAATCAGCCCCAGCATTTT. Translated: CASRTAVSNQPQHF.

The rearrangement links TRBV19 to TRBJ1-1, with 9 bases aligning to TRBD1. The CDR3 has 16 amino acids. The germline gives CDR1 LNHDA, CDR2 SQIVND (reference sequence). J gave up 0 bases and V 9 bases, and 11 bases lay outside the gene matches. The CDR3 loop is CASQPGQGFLNTEAFF. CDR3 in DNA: TGTGCCAGCCAACCGGGACAGGGTTTTTTGAACACTGAAGCTTTCTTT.